The 2 T cell receptor beta chains given below trace back to one sample, sequenced in a study of metastatic and nonmetastatic thyroid tumors (TCRdb year 2020). Receptors were amplified or captured by PCR. Sequencer: Illumina HiSeq 4000. TCRdb reanalyzed the raw reads on its own, using fastp at Q25 for trimming and MiXCR for clone calling, and kept in-frame beta chains. The sample table records roughly 59,000 clones; about 16% of these occur just once. In total, the top ten clones hold more than 9% of the sample. Before undergoing thyroid surgery, none of the patients had been given any kind of treatment. Input material: blood. These receptors were obtained from a male donor with papillary thyroid cancer or a benign thyroid nodule (not recorded which). Some clones in this sample may be carry-over from other donors' samples.

This clone came up a few times. One base away lies a much larger clone, so this may be a sequencing read error. This sequence joins TRBV11-1 and TRBJ1-6, with 11 bases matching TRBD1. Germline V lookup: CDR1 SGHAT, CDR2 FQDESV (reference sequence). The CDR3 contains 16 residues. The DNA of the CDR3 is TGTGCCAGCAGGTCTTCCGGGACAGGGGGAAATTCACCCCCCCACTTT. Amino acid sequence: CASRSSGTGGNSPPHF.

This clone was observed at least ten times. V gene TRBV28 combines with J gene TRBJ2-3; 7 bases match TRBD1. This CDR3 spans 16 amino acids. The germline V gene encodes CDR1 MDHEN and CDR2 SYDVKM. The trim removed 5 bases at V and 2 bases at J, leaving 10 bases unmatched. CDR3 amino acids: CASSPPQGIYTDTQYF. CDR3 nucleotides: TGTGCCAGCAGTCCACCACAGGGGATATACACAGATACGCAGTATTTT.